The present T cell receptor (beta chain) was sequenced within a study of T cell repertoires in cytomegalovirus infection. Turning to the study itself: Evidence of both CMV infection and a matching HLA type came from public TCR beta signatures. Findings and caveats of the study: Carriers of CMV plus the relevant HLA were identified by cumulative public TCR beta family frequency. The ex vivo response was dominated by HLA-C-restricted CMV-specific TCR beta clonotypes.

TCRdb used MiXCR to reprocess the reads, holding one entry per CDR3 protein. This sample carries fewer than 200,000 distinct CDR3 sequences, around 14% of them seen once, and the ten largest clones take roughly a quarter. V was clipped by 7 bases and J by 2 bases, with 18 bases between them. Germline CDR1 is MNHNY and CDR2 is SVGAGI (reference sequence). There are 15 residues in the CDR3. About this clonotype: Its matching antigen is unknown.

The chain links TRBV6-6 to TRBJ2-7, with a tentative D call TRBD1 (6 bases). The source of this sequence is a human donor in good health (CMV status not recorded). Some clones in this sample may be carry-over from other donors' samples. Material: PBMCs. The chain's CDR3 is CASTHTAGATYEQYF. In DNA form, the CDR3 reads TGTGCCAGCACCCACACTGCAGGGGCTACCTACGAGCAGTACTTC.